This TCR beta chain was observed in a study of CD8+CD57+ T cells in acquired aplastic anemia. Genomic DNA provided the template from which TCR beta VDJ and CDR3 profiles were obtained. TCRdb re-called the reads through MiXCR, storing one row per CDR3 protein. The table records around 170,000 distinct CDR3 sequences, under 55% of them present only once. After removal of 4 bases from V and 4 bases from J, the junction contained 12 bases not matched to a gene. The CDR3 spans 16 residues. Germline V gene lookup returns CDR1 SGHVS and CDR2 FNYEAQ. The sample taken for sequencing was sorted CD4+, CD8+, or CD8+CD57+ T cells (not recorded which) from PBMCs. The sequence derives from a human donor in good health. The rearrangement uses TRBV7-6 and TRBJ2-7; 8 nucleotides match TRBD2. The chain's CDR3 is CASSSTPGLVPYEQYF. CDR3 coding DNA: TGTGCCAGCAGCTCCACGCCGGGACTAGTTCCATACGAGCAGTACTTC.